The 10 T cell receptor beta chains below were found in one sample sequenced in a study of blood T cell repertoires in COVID-19. Measured with immunoSEQ multiplex PCR; TCRdb has only the in-frame clones, and not every one. Of some 20,000 clones in the sample, roughly 85% were seen once. Sequenced: peripheral blood. These receptors were collected from an elderly woman with active or convalescent COVID-19.

About this clone: At one end the junction does not follow the germline gene, possibly because of a read error. The chain carries TRBV25-1 and TRBJ1-1, with 9 nucleotides matching TRBD1. CDR3 length: 13 residues. CDR1 and CDR2 (germline): MGHDK, SYGVNS. CDR3 amino acids: CASSGQGNPEAFF. The CDR3 nucleotides read TGTGCCAGCAGCGGACAGGGGAACCCTGAAGCTTTCTTT.

The genes are TRBV28 and TRBJ1-5; 8 nucleotides agree with TRBD1. The J segment lost 4 bases and the V segment lost 6 bases, leaving 11 bases of the junction unmatched. The CDR3 loop spans 16 amino acids. CDR1 is MDHEN, CDR2 SYDVKM, per germline. CDR3 DNA sequence: TGTGCCAGCAGGTCTTTTGGCAGGGGGCCTAATCAGCCCCAGCATTTT. It encodes CASRSFGRGPNQPQHF.

The chain has TRBV6-5 and TRBJ1-1; 8 bases align to TRBD1. V lost 0 bases and J lost 8; bases outside the gene matches: 2. The germline CDR1 and CDR2 sequences are MNHEY and SVGAGI. This CDR3 has 13 residues. DNA for the CDR3: TGTGCCAGCAGTTACTCCTGGGACAGGGAAGCTTTCTTT. Its protein is CASSYSWDREAFF.

The V and J genes are TRBV29-1 and TRBJ1-1, with D possibly matching TRBD1 (5 bases). Germline V gene sequence: CDR1 SQVTM, CDR2 ANQGSEA. V gave up 6 bases and J gave up 1 base, with 15 bases separating them. This CDR3 is 14 amino acids long. The CDR3 loop reads CSVIRGTENTEAFF. DNA for the CDR3: TGCAGCGTCATTCGGGGGACGGAGAACACTGAAGCTTTCTTT.

This chain connects TRBV5-1 to TRBJ2-3; 7 bases match TRBD1. Germline CDR1 is SGHRS and CDR2 is YFSETQ. The CDR3 is made up of 15 amino acids. The trim removed 0 bases at V and 1 base at J, leaving 2 bases unmatched. CDR3 sequence: CASSLGDRGTDTQYF. CDR3 coding DNA: TGCGCCAGCAGCTTGGGAGACAGGGGCACAGATACGCAGTATTTT.

The rearrangement uses TRBV7-8 and TRBJ2-3, with TRBD2 as a possible D gene (6 bases). Germline V lookup: CDR1 SGHVS, CDR2 FQNEAQ. The CDR3 is 12 amino acids. Trimming shortened V by 5 bases and J by 9 bases, and 12 bases separated the two germline ends. The CDR3 loop is CASSQDRETQYF. CDR3 DNA sequence: TGTGCCAGCAGCCAGGACCGGGAGACGCAGTATTTT.

The genes are TRBV19 and TRBJ1-2, with D hard to call. V dropped 1 base and J dropped 3 bases, with 9 bases sitting between them. Germline assignment: CDR1 LNHDA and CDR2 SQIVND (reference sequence). This CDR3 is 14 amino acids long. DNA for the CDR3: TGTGCCAGTAGTATAGTATGGGCAGACTATGGCTACACCTTC. This encodes CASSIVWADYGYTF. The full variable domain, its missing parts supplied by reference TRBV19 and TRBJ1-2, is DGGITQSPKYLFRKEGQNVTLSCEQNLNHDAMYWYRQDPGQGLRLIYYSQIVNDFQKGDIAEGYSVSREKKESFPLTVTSAQKNPTAFYLCASSIVWADYGYTFGSGTRLTVV.

The rearrangement uses TRBV19 and TRBJ1-5, with D hard to call. The V end lost 2 bases, the J end lost 6 bases, and 5 bases lay between the germline ends. The CDR3 is 12 amino acids. Germline CDR1 LNHDA, CDR2 SQIVND (reference sequence). The CDR3 sequence is CASSIISQPQHF. The CDR3 bases are TGTGCCAGTAGTATAATCTCTCAGCCCCAGCATTTT.

This clone was observed a handful of times. The chain links TRBV15 to TRBJ2-3; 10 bases are shared with TRBD2. Per the germline V gene, CDR1 is LNHNV and CDR2 is YYDKDF (reference sequence). The CDR3 consists of 16 residues. Trimming removed 1 base from V and 2 bases from J; junction bases left unmatched: 3. The CDR3 nucleotides are TGTGCCACCAGCAGAGCTAGCGGGAGTTACACAGATACGCAGTATTTT. The encoded protein is CATSRASGSYTDTQYF.

The chain recombines TRBV20-1 with TRBJ2-4; 7 nucleotides align to TRBD2. Per germline, CDR1 DFQATT and CDR2 SNEGSKA (reference sequence). There are 13 residues in the CDR3. The J segment lost 6 bases and the V segment lost 3 bases, leaving 5 bases of the junction unmatched. The CDR3 protein is CSASWVAGNIQYF. The CDR3 DNA sequence: TGCAGTGCTAGTTGGGTAGCGGGAAACATTCAGTACTTC.